What follows are 31 T cell receptor beta chains derived from one specimen sequenced in a study of cytomegalovirus exposure and HLA in healthy donors (TCRdb year 2017). Libraries were made using the immunoSEQ multiplex PCR assay. For the multiplex PCR, a mixture combining 60 forward primers for TCR Vbeta segments and 13 reverse primers for TCR Jbeta segments was used. What TCRdb holds here is the immuneACCESS table cut down to in-frame rearrangements. Part of the clones is not present; checked against another copy, under half of the missing clones reflect an unresolved V gene, and the others are unexplained. The sample table holds some 93,000 clones, of which around 10% were seen once. 5% to 5.5% of the sample belongs to the ten largest clones. The sample was PBMCs. These TCRs come from a middle-aged man in good health and CMV-seropositive.

The V call is TRBV7-4, the J call TRBJ2-3, with 7 bases lining up with TRBD2. Germline CDR1 and CDR2: SGHVT and SQSDAQ. V gave up 0 bases and J gave up 4 bases; unmatched junction bases: 19. CDR3 length: 20 residues. CDR3: CASSLALTGGANPPPDTQYF. The CDR3 bases are TGTGCCAGCAGCTTAGCGCTCACGGGGGGAGCTAATCCCCCCCCAGATACGCAGTATTTT.

This clone was seen only a few times. V and J are TRBV5-5 and TRBJ1-2; tentative D call: TRBD1 (5 bases). The germline V gene encodes CDR1 SGHKS and CDR2 YYEKEE (reference sequence). The CDR3 runs to 16 residues. V lost 2 bases and J 3 bases, leaving 17 bases between the germline ends. The CDR3 sequence: CASSLMGPHQDYGYTF. The CDR3, as DNA: TGTGCCAGCAGCTTAATGGGGCCTCACCAGGACTATGGCTACACCTTC.

The V call is TRBV5-4, the J call TRBJ1-1, with TRBD1 as a possible D gene (6 bases). The CDR3 is made up of 13 amino acids. CDR1 SGHNT and CDR2 YYREEE come from the germline V gene (reference sequence). With 4 bases removed from V and 2 bases from J, the gap between germline ends came to 9 bases. The CDR3 is CASSRQANTEAFF. Here the CDR3 DNA reads TGTGCCAGCAGCCGACAGGCAAACACTGAAGCTTTCTTT.

This clone has more than one count but fewer than ten. This rearrangement joins TRBV7-9 to TRBJ2-2; TRBD1 agrees at 8 bases. CDR1 and CDR2 from the germline V gene are SEHNR and FQNEAQ (reference sequence). This CDR3 is built from 17 residues. The V and J ends lost 2 bases and 1 base, in that order; junction bases with no gene match: 6. The CDR3, as DNA: TGTGCCAGCAGCTTATGGGCCGGGACAGGGAACACCGGGGAGCTGTTTTTT. Translation: CASSLWAGTGNTGELFF. The variable domain in full, with the rest retrieved from reference TRBV7-9 and TRBJ2-2, is DTGVSQNPRHKITKRGQNVTFRCDPISEHNRLYWYRQTLGQGPEFLTYFQNEAQLEKSRLLSDRFSAERPKGSFSTLEIQRTEQGDSAMYLCASSLWAGTGNTGELFFGEGSRLTVL.

The table lists this clone with a few counts. The J gene is TRBJ2-7, the V gene TRBV6-6; 7 nucleotides line up with TRBD2. The CDR3 totals 16 residues. Per germline, CDR1 MNHNY and CDR2 SVGAGI (reference sequence). V was pared by 2 bases and J by 4 bases, with 11 bases of the junction left unmatched. CDR3 in amino acids: CASSYPSGIDGYEQYF. The CDR3 DNA follows: TGTGCCAGCAGTTACCCGAGCGGGATCGACGGGTACGAGCAGTACTTC.

This clone showed up many times. The chain links TRBV6-5 to TRBJ1-1; no clear D gene. The V gene's germline CDR1 is MNHEY and CDR2 SVGAGI. Deletions cut 0 bases from V and 0 bases from J, with 8 bases between. The CDR3 sequence is 15 residues long. CDR3 region: CASSYSLQLNTEAFF. The CDR3 bases are TGTGCCAGCAGTTACTCCTTACAGCTGAACACTGAAGCTTTCTTT.

V usage is TRBV12-5 and J usage is TRBJ1-1, with 8 nucleotides matching TRBD1. V lost 8 bases and J lost 2; bases outside the gene matches: 4. Germline V gene lookup returns CDR1 LGHNT and CDR2 FRNRAP. CDR3 length equals 13 residues. The CDR3 loop is CASQGARNTEAFF. CDR3 nucleotides: TGTGCTAGTCAGGGGGCTCGTAACACTGAAGCTTTCTTT.

V is TRBV6-6 and J is TRBJ2-7, with TRBD1 matching 8 bases. The V gene's germline CDR1 is MNHNY and CDR2 SVGAGI (reference sequence). Unmatched junction bases numbered 11, after V lost 6 bases and J lost 10 bases. CDR3 length: 13 amino acids. As DNA, the CDR3 is TGTGCCAGCAGATCGGACAGGGCAGGACATCAGTACTTC. It yields the protein CASRSDRAGHQYF.

This clone turned up a few times. J is TRBJ2-1 and V is TRBV2; the match to TRBD2 covers 11 bases. V lost 7 bases, J lost 5 bases, and 10 bases stayed unmatched. This CDR3 spans 16 amino acids. Germline lookup yields CDR1 SNHLY and CDR2 FYNNEI. CDR3: CASIKLAGGIHNEQFF. For the CDR3, the DNA is TGTGCCAGCATCAAGCTAGCGGGAGGAATCCACAATGAGCAGTTCTTC.

This chain joins TRBV5-4 and TRBJ1-4; 9 nucleotides match TRBD1. Germline V gene sequence: CDR1 SGHNT, CDR2 YYREEE (reference sequence). V lost 3 bases to trimming and J lost 8 bases; unmatched junction nucleotides: 8. CDR3 size: 15 residues. CDR3 loop: CASSSDRGLREKLFF. The DNA for the CDR3 is TGTGCCAGCAGCTCGGACAGGGGACTTAGGGAAAAACTGTTTTTT.

This clone occurred a few times. This CDR3 is also generated by other DNA sequences in the sample. In nucleotides, the CDR3 is TGTGCCAGCAGTTCCCGACAGGGGTTGGGGTATGGCTACACCTTC. It is translated as CASSSRQGLGYGYTF. The chain has TRBV27 and TRBJ1-2; 8 bases are a match to TRBD1. The V and J ends lost 4 bases and 5 bases, in that order; junction bases with no gene match: 9. CDR3 length equals 15 residues. Germline assignment: CDR1 MNHEY and CDR2 SMNVEV (reference sequence).

V gene TRBV5-6 combines with J gene TRBJ2-5, with 13 bases fitting TRBD2. The CDR3 spans 15 residues. V was pared by 3 bases and J by 4 bases, with 3 bases of the junction left unmatched. Germline lookup yields CDR1 SGHDT and CDR2 YYEEEE. The CDR3 DNA reads as TGTGCCAGCAGCTCGGGACTAGCGGGAAGAGAGACCCAGTACTTC. Residues: CASSSGLAGRETQYF.

This clone was seen a handful of times. This chain uses TRBV19 with TRBJ1-5; no clear D. Trimming removed 5 bases at V and 7 bases at J, with 12 bases between. This CDR3 comprises 13 residues. Germline-derived CDR1 and CDR2 are LNHDA and SQIVND (reference sequence). The CDR3 DNA follows: TGTGCCAGTAGTTTGAGGACGGGACAGCCCCAGCATTTT. Its protein product is CASSLRTGQPQHF.

This clone has only a few counts. The V call is TRBV10-3, the J call TRBJ2-5; 16 bases align to TRBD2. The V and J ends lost 9 bases and 3 bases, in that order; junction bases with no gene match: 7. Germline V gene sequence: CDR1 ENHRY, CDR2 SYGVKD. The CDR3 has 16 residues. The CDR3 nucleotides are TGTGCCATTTCTCCGGGACTAGCGGGAGGGAAAGAGACCCAGTACTTC. Translated: CAISPGLAGGKETQYF.

V is TRBV4-1 and J is TRBJ2-6; 13 bases are shared with TRBD2. V lost 1 base to trimming and J lost 4 bases; unmatched junction nucleotides: 7. This CDR3 comprises 19 residues. Germline V gene lookup returns CDR1 MGHRA and CDR2 YSYEKL. The CDR3 DNA follows: TGCGCCAGCAGCCAAGGTAGGACTAGCGGGAGATCCGGGGCCAACGTCCTGACTTTC. It codes for CASSQGRTSGRSGANVLTF.

This clone was observed a few times. The chain couples TRBV7-3 to TRBJ2-1; 8 bases are shared with TRBD2. V lost 5 bases and J lost 6; bases outside the gene matches: 9. Germline V gene data show CDR1 as SGHTA and CDR2 as FQGTGA. The CDR3 length is 15 residues. For the CDR3, the DNA is TGTGCCAGCAGCCAAGGGACTAGTCGGGTCAATGAGCAGTTCTTC. It is translated as CASSQGTSRVNEQFF.

There are a few counts of this clone. The chain joins TRBV7-3 to TRBJ1-6; 7 bases are a match to TRBD1. Germline CDR1 is SGHTA and CDR2 is FQGTGA. This CDR3 is built from 13 residues. The J segment lost 10 bases and the V segment lost 5 bases, leaving 5 bases of the junction unmatched. This CDR3 is CASSPTGNSPLHF. CDR3 nucleotides: TGTGCCAGCAGCCCGACAGGGAACTCACCCCTCCACTTT.

V gene TRBV7-2 combines with J gene TRBJ1-2; 7 bases align to TRBD1. This CDR3 spans 16 amino acids. V lost 3 bases and J lost 3; bases outside the gene matches: 10. The germline gives CDR1 SGHTA, CDR2 FQGNSA. The CDR3 loop reads CASSFRPNTGDYGYTF. CDR3 coding DNA: TGTGCCAGCAGCTTTCGCCCGAACACAGGGGACTATGGCTACACCTTC.

This chain links TRBV5-5 with TRBJ2-6; D is unresolved. The length of the CDR3 is 15 residues. Germline V gene lookup returns CDR1 SGHKS and CDR2 YYEKEE (reference sequence). V was cut by 4 bases and J by 2 bases, with 10 bases left in between. The CDR3, as DNA: TGTGCCAGCAGCCCAATTCCCCCTGGGGCCAACGTCCTGACTTTC. Protein product: CASSPIPPGANVLTF. The variable domain in full, completed from reference TRBV5-5 and TRBJ2-6, reads DAGVTQSPTHLIKTRGQQVTLRCSPISGHKSVSWYQQVLGQGPQFIFQYYEKEERGRGNFPDRFSARQFPNYSSELNVNALLLGDSALYLCASSPIPPGANVLTFGAGSRLTVL.

In its sample, this clone was seen many times. The chain combines TRBV10-3 with TRBJ1-1, with D maybe TRBD1 (5 bases). Germline V gene sequence: CDR1 ENHRY, CDR2 SYGVKD. V shed 1 base and J shed 8 bases, with 11 bases lying between them. CDR3 length equals 13 residues. CDR3 in DNA: TGTGCCATCAGTGAGTATCAGGGAGGAGAAGCTTTCTTT. Protein product: CAISEYQGGEAFF.

This clone was seen a handful of times. The chain joins TRBV9 to TRBJ2-3; D not certain. Per the germline V gene, CDR1 is SGDLS and CDR2 is YYNGEE. V was cut by 0 bases and J by 0 bases, with 8 bases left in between. CDR3 length: 15 amino acids. The chain's CDR3 is CASSVGSTSTDTQYF. DNA for the CDR3: TGTGCCAGCAGCGTAGGGTCCACTAGCACAGATACGCAGTATTTT.

This clone was detected a few times. V usage is TRBV5-3 and J usage is TRBJ2-2; TRBD1 aligns across 8 bases. TRBV5-3 is labeled an ORF, and its function is uncertain. The CDR3 covers 17 residues. V was clipped by 4 bases and J by 3 bases; unmatched bases: 11. The CDR3 coding sequence is TGTGCCAGAAGCCCGACTCGGACAGGGAGAGACACCGGGGAGCTGTTTTTT. It is translated as CARSPTRTGRDTGELFF.

The chain joins TRBV10-2 to TRBJ2-1, with 11 bases aligning to TRBD2. The CDR3 runs to 14 residues. V gave up 8 bases and J gave up 3 bases; unmatched junction bases: 3. Germline V CDR1 and CDR2: WSHSY, SAAADI. CDR3 region: CASGGLAVYNEQFF. In DNA form, the CDR3 reads TGCGCCAGCGGGGGACTAGCGGTCTACAATGAGCAGTTCTTC.

This clone was seen more than once but under ten times. This rearrangement joins TRBV27 to TRBJ2-7; TRBD2 aligns across 13 bases. With 5 bases clipped from V and 2 bases from J, the junction kept 6 bases outside the gene matches. The CDR3 is 16 residues long. Germline V gene sequence: CDR1 MNHEY, CDR2 SMNVEV (reference sequence). The DNA for the CDR3 is TGTGCCAGCAGTCGTTACGGGACTAGCGGGGCCTACGAGCAGTACTTC. It encodes CASSRYGTSGAYEQYF.

The V call is TRBV29-1, the J call TRBJ2-1; D might be TRBD2 (6 bases). Germline values: CDR1 SQVTM, CDR2 ANQGSEA. The CDR3 is 12 amino acids. V lost 3 bases, J lost 8 bases, and 11 bases lay in between. The CDR3 nucleotides read TGCAGCGTTGACGGGAGTGTAGATGAGCAGTTCTTC. It codes for CSVDGSVDEQFF.

This clone was seen more than once but under ten times. V and J are TRBV18 and TRBJ2-7; D is perhaps TRBD2 (5 bases). V lost 2 bases to trimming and J lost 5 bases, with 10 bases between them. The CDR3 is made up of 13 amino acids. Looked up from germline, CDR1 is KGHSH and CDR2 is LQKENI. CDR3 residues: CASSPSQEDEQYF. The CDR3 nucleotides read TGTGCCAGCTCACCATCCCAGGAGGACGAGCAGTACTTC.

The rearrangement links TRBV6-1 to TRBJ2-3; TRBD2 aligns across 7 bases. V lost 1 base and J lost 3; bases outside the gene matches: 7. Germline V lookup: CDR1 MNHNS, CDR2 SASEGT. This CDR3 is 16 amino acids long. The CDR3 coding sequence is TGTGCCAGCAGTGAAGGGCGGGAGCTCGGGACAGATACGCAGTATTTT. The encoded protein is CASSEGRELGTDTQYF.

The table lists this clone with a few counts. The chain joins TRBV29-1 to TRBJ2-3, with TRBD1 matching 8 bases. The germline V gene has CDR1 SQVTM and CDR2 ANQGSEA. The CDR3 consists of 15 residues. Unmatched junction bases numbered 13, after V lost 7 bases and J lost 4 bases. The CDR3 DNA sequence: TGCAGCGCCGTGGGGGGACAGGTCCCATCAGATACGCAGTATTTT. Protein sequence: CSAVGGQVPSDTQYF.

The sample holds one count of this clone. V usage is TRBV7-6 and J usage is TRBJ2-2; D perhaps matches TRBD1 (6 bases). Germline values: CDR1 SGHVS, CDR2 FNYEAQ. Trimming pared 11 bases from V and 8 bases from J, leaving 24 bases between. This CDR3 contains 15 residues. CDR3 DNA sequence: TGTGCCGTATCAAAACTCCAGGGGTCGGGGGGGGAGCTGTTTTTT. Translated, it gives CAVSKLQGSGGELFF. Based on the CDR3 plus reference TRBV7-6 and TRBJ2-2, the full variable domain is GAGVSQSPRYKVTKRGQDVALRCDPISGHVSLYWYRQALGQGPEFLTYFNYEAQQDKSGLPNDRFSAERPEGSISTLTIQRTEQRDSAMYRCAVSKLQGSGGELFFGEGSRLTVL.

The gene calls are TRBV11-2 and TRBJ2-5; 8 nucleotides line up with TRBD1. This CDR3 comprises 14 residues. The germline gives CDR1 SGHAT, CDR2 FQNNGV. Losses at the gene ends were 2 bases for V and 2 bases for J; bases not matched to a gene: 1. The CDR3 spells CASSLYRGQETQYF. CDR3 bases: TGTGCCAGCAGCTTATACAGGGGGCAAGAGACCCAGTACTTC.

In its sample, this clone was seen many times. This rearrangement joins TRBV10-3 to TRBJ2-3, with 7 bases fitting TRBD2. The CDR3 is made up of 14 amino acids. Trimming removed 6 bases from V and 0 bases from J; junction bases left unmatched: 3. Germline CDR1 and CDR2: ENHRY and SYGVKD. The CDR3 protein is CAIRGSGSTDTQYF. The CDR3 DNA reads TGTGCCATCAGGGGTAGCGGGAGCACAGATACGCAGTATTTT.